The 10 T cell receptor beta chains in this list originate from one sample, sequenced in a study of blood T cells in healthy people across ages. Then a second PCR, running about 6 to 12 cycles, was carried out with a sample-barcoded 5' primer and a J-beta primer mix. One entry per CDR3 protein results from TCRdb running MiXCR on the 5' RACE reads. The sample lists some 800,000 distinct CDR3 sequences, approximately 48% occurring once. Sequences were obtained from blood. Receptors originate from a man in his fifties or sixties in good health.

In DNA, the CDR3 is TGTGCCAGCAGCTCCGGACGAGCGGGGGCCGGGGAGCTGTTTTTT. Encoded protein: CASSSGRAGAGELFF. J is TRBJ2-2 and V is TRBV7-2; TRBD2 agrees at 8 bases. The ends lost 4 bases at V and 6 bases at J; junction bases unmatched: 7. The CDR3 extends over 15 amino acids. CDR1 is SGHTA, CDR2 FQGNSA, per germline.

The chain joins TRBV20-1 to TRBJ2-5, with a possible D match to TRBD2 (5 bases). CDR1 is DFQATT and CDR2 is SNEGSKA in the germline V gene (reference sequence). Deletions cut 6 bases from V and 11 bases from J, with 16 bases between. CDR3 length: 11 residues. The CDR3 DNA reads TGCAGTGCAACCTCAATCGGGGAGCAGTACTTC. Its protein product is CSATSIGEQYF.

The gene calls are TRBV6-2 or TRBV6-3 and TRBJ1-4; D might be TRBD1 (5 bases). CDR1 and CDR2 from the germline V gene are MNHEY and SVGEGT. The CDR3 sequence is 17 residues long. Deletions cut 6 bases from V and 0 bases from J, with 17 bases between. CDR3 region: CASSQRPGTATNEKLFF. In DNA, the CDR3 is TGTGCCAGCAGCCAAAGACCGGGGACCGCAACTAATGAAAAACTGTTTTTT.

This rearrangement joins TRBV15 to TRBJ1-4, with 7 bases fitting TRBD1. The CDR3 runs to 15 residues. The J segment lost 6 bases and the V segment lost 1 base, leaving 5 bases of the junction unmatched. CDR1 and CDR2 (germline): LNHNV, YYDKDF (reference sequence). The CDR3 loop reads CATSRGGTEHEKLFF. In nucleotides, the CDR3 is TGTGCCACCAGCAGAGGAGGGACAGAGCATGAAAAACTGTTTTTT.

The genes are TRBV9 and TRBJ1-4, with D tentatively TRBD1 (5 bases). V lost 0 bases and J lost 6, with 12 bases in between. This CDR3 comprises 15 residues. CDR1 and CDR2 from the germline V gene are SGDLS and YYNGEE. DNA for the CDR3: TGTGCCAGCAGCGTAGGGGGGGTGGGATATGAAAAACTGTTTTTT. This gives the protein CASSVGGVGYEKLFF.

CDR3 loop: CSVGGQLGEQYF. For the CDR3, the DNA is TGCAGCGTTGGTGGACAGTTAGGCGAGCAGTACTTC. The chain has TRBV29-1 and TRBJ2-7; possibly TRBD1 for D (6 bases). V was trimmed by 4 bases and J by 6 bases, leaving 13 bases between them. CDR1 is SQVTM and CDR2 is ANQGSEA in the germline V gene. This CDR3 contains 12 residues.

The chain has TRBV7-9 and TRBJ1-2; the match to TRBD1 covers 11 bases. In germline, CDR1 is SEHNR, CDR2 FQNEAQ (reference sequence). This CDR3 contains 15 residues. Trimming took 4 bases from V and 5 from J; bases not matched to a gene: 6. The CDR3 sequence is CASSSGTGGWYGYTF. CDR3 coding DNA: TGTGCCAGCAGCTCTGGGACAGGGGGATGGTATGGCTACACCTTC.

The CDR3 reads CASSLPEGTASSYNSPLHF. The CDR3 DNA reads as TGTGCCAGCTCACTGCCCGAAGGGACAGCGAGCTCCTATAATTCACCCCTCCACTTT. The chain combines TRBV18 with TRBJ1-6; 7 bases are shared with TRBD1. Looked up from germline, CDR1 is KGHSH and CDR2 is LQKENI. The CDR3 contains 19 residues. Trimming at V came to 4 bases and at J to 0 bases, leaving 12 bases not matched to a gene.

This clonotype was counted at least ten times. The chain couples TRBV12-3 or TRBV12-4 to TRBJ2-5; possibly TRBD2 for D (6 bases). CDR3 length: 13 amino acids. The V gene lost 3 bases and the J gene lost 4 bases, with 9 bases spanning the gap. The CDR3 DNA reads as TGTGCCAGCAGTTTCTGGGGAGGAGAGACCCAGTACTTC. Translation gives CASSFWGGETQYF.

This clonotype appeared once. This chain links TRBV3-1 with TRBJ1-2, with 7 nucleotides matching TRBD1. The CDR3 sequence is 15 residues long. V lost 2 bases, J lost 4 bases, and 7 bases stayed unmatched. Per germline, CDR1 LGHDT and CDR2 YNNKEL (reference sequence). In DNA, the CDR3 is TGTGCCAGCAGCCAACAGGACAGGACCTCCTATGGCTACACCTTC. Protein product: CASSQQDRTSYGYTF.